Sequencing of this TCR beta chain was carried out in a study of T cell clonotyping in hematopoietic cell transplantation. Study-wide points: At the given depth, recipient repertoires were over 95% de novo clonotypes.

With regard to this clone: Its antigen is not known.

TCRdb keeps only in-frame clones here, not all; method: immunoSEQ multiplex PCR. The sample consists of 30,000 or so clones, around nine tenths of them appearing once. V was cut by 2 bases and J by 4 bases, with 12 bases left in between. The CDR3 runs 14 residues. The V gene's germline CDR1 is SGDLS and CDR2 YYNGEE. The sequences come from PBMCs, collected 100 days after allogeneic stem cell transplant. This chain connects TRBV9 to TRBJ2-5; D assignment may be TRBD1 or TRBD2 (7 bases each). The TCR comes from a female patient in her 50s who had an allogeneic stem cell transplant from a related donor, so the T cells may come from the graft donor. Some clones in this sample may be carry-over from other donors' samples. The CDR3 protein is CASSVDREGETQYF. The CDR3 DNA follows: TGTGCCAGCAGCGTTGACAGGGAGGGAGAGACCCAGTACTTC.